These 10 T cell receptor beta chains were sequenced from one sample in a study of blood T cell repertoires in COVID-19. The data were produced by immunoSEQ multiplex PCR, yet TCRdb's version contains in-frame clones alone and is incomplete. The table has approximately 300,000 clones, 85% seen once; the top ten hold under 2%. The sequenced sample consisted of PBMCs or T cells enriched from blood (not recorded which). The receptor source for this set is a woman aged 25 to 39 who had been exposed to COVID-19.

The CDR3 coding sequence is TGTGCCAGTAGTATGGGGGACTACCTTACTAGCACAGATACGCAGTATTTT. Its protein is CASSMGDYLTSTDTQYF. The V gene is TRBV19, the J gene TRBJ2-3; 7 nucleotides agree with TRBD2. The CDR3 loop spans 17 amino acids. Germline-derived CDR1 and CDR2 are LNHDA and SQIVND (reference sequence). V was pared by 3 bases and J by 0 bases, with 9 bases of the junction left unmatched.

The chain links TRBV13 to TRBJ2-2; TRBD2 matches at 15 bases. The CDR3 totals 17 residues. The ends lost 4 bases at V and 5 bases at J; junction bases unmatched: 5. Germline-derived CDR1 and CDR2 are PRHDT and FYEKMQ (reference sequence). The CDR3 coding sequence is TGTGCCAGCAGCTACGCCGGGACTAGCGGGAGGACCGGGGAGCTGTTTTTT. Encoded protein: CASSYAGTSGRTGELFF.

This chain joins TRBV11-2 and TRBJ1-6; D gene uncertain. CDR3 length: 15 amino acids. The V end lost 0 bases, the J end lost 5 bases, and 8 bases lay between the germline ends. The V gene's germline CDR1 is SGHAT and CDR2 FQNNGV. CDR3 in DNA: TGTGCCAGCAGCTTAGAGGGAGGTCATAATTCACCCCTCCACTTT. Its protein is CASSLEGGHNSPLHF.

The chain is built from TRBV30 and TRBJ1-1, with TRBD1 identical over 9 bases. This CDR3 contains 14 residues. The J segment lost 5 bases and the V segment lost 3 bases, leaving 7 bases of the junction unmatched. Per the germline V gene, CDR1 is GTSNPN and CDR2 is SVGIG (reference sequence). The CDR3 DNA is TGTGCCTGGAGACGGACAGGGGCTTCGACTGAAGCTTTCTTT. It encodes CAWRRTGASTEAFF.

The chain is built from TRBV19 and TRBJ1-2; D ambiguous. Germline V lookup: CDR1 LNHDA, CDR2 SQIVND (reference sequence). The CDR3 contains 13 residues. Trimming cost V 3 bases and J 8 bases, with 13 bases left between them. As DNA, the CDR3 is TGTGCCAGTAGTATCCCCCCCGAGAGCGGCTACACCTTC. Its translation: CASSIPPESGYTF. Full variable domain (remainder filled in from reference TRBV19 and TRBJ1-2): DGGITQSPKYLFRKEGQNVTLSCEQNLNHDAMYWYRQDPGQGLRLIYYSQIVNDFQKGDIAEGYSVSREKKESFPLTVTSAQKNPTAFYLCASSIPPESGYTFGSGTRLTVV.

The CDR3: CASSAEGAGKYNEQFF. The DNA of the CDR3 is TGTGCCAGCAGTGCGGAAGGTGCGGGTAAATACAATGAGCAGTTCTTC. The chain couples TRBV25-1 to TRBJ2-1, with D maybe TRBD2 (5 bases). The ends were cut back, 4 bases at V and 4 bases at J, with 17 bases in the middle. The germline V gene encodes CDR1 MGHDK and CDR2 SYGVNS. The CDR3 spans 16 residues.

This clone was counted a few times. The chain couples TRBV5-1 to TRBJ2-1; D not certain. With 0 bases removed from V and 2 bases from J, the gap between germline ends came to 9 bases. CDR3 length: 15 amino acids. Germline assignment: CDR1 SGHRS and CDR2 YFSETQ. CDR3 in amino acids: CASSLEASAYNEQFF. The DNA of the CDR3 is TGCGCCAGCAGCTTGGAGGCTAGTGCCTACAATGAGCAGTTCTTC.

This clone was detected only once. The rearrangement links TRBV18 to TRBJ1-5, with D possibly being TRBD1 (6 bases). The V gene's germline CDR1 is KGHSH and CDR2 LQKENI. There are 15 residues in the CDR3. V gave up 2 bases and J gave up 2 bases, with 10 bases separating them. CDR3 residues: CASSPRDNGNQPQHF. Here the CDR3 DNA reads TGTGCCAGCTCACCAAGGGACAATGGCAATCAGCCCCAGCATTTT.

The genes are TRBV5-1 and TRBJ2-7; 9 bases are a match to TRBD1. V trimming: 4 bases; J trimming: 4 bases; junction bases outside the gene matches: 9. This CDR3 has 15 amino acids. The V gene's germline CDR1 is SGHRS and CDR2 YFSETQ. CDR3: CASSPTGTGTYEQYF. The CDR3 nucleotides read TGCGCCAGCAGCCCAACCGGGACAGGGACTTACGAGCAGTACTTC.

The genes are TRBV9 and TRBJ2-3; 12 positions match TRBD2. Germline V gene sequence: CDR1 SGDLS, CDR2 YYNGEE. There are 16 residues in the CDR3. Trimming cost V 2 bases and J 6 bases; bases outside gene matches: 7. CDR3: CASSVLAGGQLDTQYF. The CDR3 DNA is TGTGCCAGCAGCGTCCTAGCGGGAGGGCAACTGGATACGCAGTATTTT.